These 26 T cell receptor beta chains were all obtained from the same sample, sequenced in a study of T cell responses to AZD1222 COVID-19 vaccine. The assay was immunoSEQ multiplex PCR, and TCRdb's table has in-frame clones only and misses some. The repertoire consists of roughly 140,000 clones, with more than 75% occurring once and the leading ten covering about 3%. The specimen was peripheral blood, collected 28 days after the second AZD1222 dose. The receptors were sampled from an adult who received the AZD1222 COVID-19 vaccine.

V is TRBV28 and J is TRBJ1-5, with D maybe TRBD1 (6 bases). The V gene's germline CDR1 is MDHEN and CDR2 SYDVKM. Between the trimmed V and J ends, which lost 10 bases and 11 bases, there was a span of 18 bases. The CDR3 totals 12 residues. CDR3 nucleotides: TGTGCCACAGGCATGGATCACAGGGCCCAGCATTTT. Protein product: CATGMDHRAQHF. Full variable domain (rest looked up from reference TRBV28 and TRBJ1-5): DVKVTQSSRYLVKRTGEKVFLECVQDMDHENMFWYRQDPGLGLRLIYFSYDVKMKEKGDIPEGYSVSREKKERFSLILESASTNQTSMYLCATGMDHRAQHFGDGTRLSIL.

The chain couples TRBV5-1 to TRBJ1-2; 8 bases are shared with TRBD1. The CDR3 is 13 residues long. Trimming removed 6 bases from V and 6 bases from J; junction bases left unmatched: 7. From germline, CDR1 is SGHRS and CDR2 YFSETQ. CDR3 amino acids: CASNTGQGHGYTF. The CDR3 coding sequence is TGCGCCAGCAACACCGGACAGGGACATGGCTACACCTTC.

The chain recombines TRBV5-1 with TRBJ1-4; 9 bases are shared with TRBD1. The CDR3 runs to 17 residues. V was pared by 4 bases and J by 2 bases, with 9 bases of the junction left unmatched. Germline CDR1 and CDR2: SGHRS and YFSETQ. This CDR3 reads CASSGRTGEGTNEKLFF. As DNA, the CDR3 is TGCGCCAGCAGCGGGCGGACAGGGGAGGGGACTAATGAAAAACTGTTTTTT.

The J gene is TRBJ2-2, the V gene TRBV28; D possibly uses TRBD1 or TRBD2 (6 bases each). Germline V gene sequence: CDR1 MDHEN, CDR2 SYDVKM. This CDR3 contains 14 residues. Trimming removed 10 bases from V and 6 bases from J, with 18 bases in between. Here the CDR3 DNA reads TGTGCCACCCGTGGTGGGGGCGGGGCCGGGGAGCTGTTTTTT. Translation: CATRGGGGAGELFF.

Here the CDR3 reads CASSPGDYQETQYF. The DNA for the CDR3 is TGTGCCAGCAGCCCCGGGGACTACCAAGAGACCCAGTACTTC. The V call is TRBV14, the J call TRBJ2-5, with D possibly TRBD2 on 6 matching bases. The CDR3 covers 14 residues. The V gene's germline CDR1 is SGHDN and CDR2 FVKESK. V was cut by 4 bases and J by 0 bases, with 9 bases left in between. The variable domain in full, with the rest retrieved from reference TRBV14 and TRBJ2-5, is EAGVTQFPSHSVIEKGQTVTLRCDPISGHDNLYWYRRVMGKEIKFLLHFVKESKQDESGMPNNRFLAERTGGTYSTLKVQPAELEDSGVYFCASSPGDYQETQYFGPGTRLLVL.

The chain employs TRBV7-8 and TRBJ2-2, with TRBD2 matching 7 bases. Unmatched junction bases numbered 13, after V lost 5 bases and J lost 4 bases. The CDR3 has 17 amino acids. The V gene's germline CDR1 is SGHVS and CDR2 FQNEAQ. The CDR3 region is CASSPFGGDGGTGELFF. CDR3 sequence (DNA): TGTGCCAGCAGCCCCTTTGGGGGGGATGGCGGCACCGGGGAGCTGTTTTTT. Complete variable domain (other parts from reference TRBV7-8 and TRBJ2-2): GAGVSQSPRYKVAKRGQDVALRCDPISGHVSLFWYQQALGQGPEFLTYFQNEAQLDKSGLPSDRFFAERPEGSVSTLKIQRTQQEDSAVYLCASSPFGGDGGTGELFFGEGSRLTVL.

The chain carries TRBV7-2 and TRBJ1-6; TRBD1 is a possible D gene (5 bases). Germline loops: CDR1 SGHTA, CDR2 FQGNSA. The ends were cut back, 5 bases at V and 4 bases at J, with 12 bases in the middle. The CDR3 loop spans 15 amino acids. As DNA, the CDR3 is TGTGCCAGCAGCCCCCGGGACGGATATAATTCACCCCTCCACTTT. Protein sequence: CASSPRDGYNSPLHF.

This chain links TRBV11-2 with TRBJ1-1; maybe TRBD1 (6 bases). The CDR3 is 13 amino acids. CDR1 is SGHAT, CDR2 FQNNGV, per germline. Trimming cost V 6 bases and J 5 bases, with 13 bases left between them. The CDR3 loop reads CASSNTGSTEAFF. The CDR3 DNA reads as TGTGCCAGCAGTAATACAGGGTCTACTGAAGCTTTCTTT.

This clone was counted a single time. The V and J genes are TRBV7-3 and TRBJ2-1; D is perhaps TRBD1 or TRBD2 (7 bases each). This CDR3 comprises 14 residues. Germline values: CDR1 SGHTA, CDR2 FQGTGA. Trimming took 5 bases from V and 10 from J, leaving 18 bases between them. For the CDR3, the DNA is TGTGCCAGCAGCCCGGACTACAGGGGAGGGGAGCAGTTCTTC. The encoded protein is CASSPDYRGGEQFF.

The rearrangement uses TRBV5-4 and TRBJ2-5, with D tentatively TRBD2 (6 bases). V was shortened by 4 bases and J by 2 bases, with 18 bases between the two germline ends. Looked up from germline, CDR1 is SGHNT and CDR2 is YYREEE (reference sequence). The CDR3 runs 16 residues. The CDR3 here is CASSPPDGEDQETQYF. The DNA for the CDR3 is TGTGCCAGCAGCCCCCCGGACGGGGAGGATCAAGAGACCCAGTACTTC.

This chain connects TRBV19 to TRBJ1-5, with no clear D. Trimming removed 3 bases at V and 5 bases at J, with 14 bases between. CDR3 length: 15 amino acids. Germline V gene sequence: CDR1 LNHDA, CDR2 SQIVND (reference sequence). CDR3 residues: CASSIPGRRDQPQHF. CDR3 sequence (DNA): TGTGCCAGTAGTATCCCGGGGAGGAGGGATCAGCCCCAGCATTTT.

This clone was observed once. The CDR3 loop is CASSQLSSDTQYF. In nucleotides, the CDR3 is TGTGCCAGCAGTCAGCTGAGTTCAGATACGCAGTATTTT. J is TRBJ2-3 and V is TRBV9, with D hard to call. The V end was cut by 5 bases, the J end by 4 bases, with 11 bases between. CDR3 length: 13 residues. CDR1 and CDR2 from the germline V gene are SGDLS and YYNGEE.

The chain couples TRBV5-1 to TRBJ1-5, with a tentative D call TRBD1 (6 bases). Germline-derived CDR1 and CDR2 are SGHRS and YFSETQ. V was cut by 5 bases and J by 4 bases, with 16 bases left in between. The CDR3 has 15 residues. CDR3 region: CASRQGTGFNQPQHF. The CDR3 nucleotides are TGCGCCAGCAGGCAGGGGACGGGTTTTAATCAGCCCCAGCATTTT.

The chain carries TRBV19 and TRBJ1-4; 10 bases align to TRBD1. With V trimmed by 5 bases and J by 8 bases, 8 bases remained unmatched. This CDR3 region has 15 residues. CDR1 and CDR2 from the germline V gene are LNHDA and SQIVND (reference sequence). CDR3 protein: CASSFGQGVGEKLFF. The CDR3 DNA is TGTGCCAGTAGTTTCGGACAGGGGGTCGGAGAAAAACTGTTTTTT.

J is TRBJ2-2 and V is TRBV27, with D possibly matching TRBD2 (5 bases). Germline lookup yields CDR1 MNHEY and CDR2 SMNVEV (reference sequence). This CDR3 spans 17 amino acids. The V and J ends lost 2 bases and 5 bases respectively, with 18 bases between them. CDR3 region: CASSLVGSVGMTGELFF. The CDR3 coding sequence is TGTGCCAGCAGTTTAGTAGGGTCGGTCGGGATGACCGGGGAGCTGTTTTTT.

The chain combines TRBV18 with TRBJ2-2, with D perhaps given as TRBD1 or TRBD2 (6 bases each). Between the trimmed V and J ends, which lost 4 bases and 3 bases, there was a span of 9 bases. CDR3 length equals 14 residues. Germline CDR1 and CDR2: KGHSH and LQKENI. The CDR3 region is CASSQGGHTGELFF. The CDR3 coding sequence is TGTGCCAGCTCACAAGGGGGGCACACCGGGGAGCTGTTTTTT.

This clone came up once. In DNA, the CDR3 is TGTGCCAGCTCACCAGGGGGCAATCAGCCCCAGCATTTT. It encodes CASSPGGNQPQHF. The chain recombines TRBV18 with TRBJ1-5, with D uncertain. The V end was cut by 2 bases, the J end by 2 bases, with 4 bases between. The CDR3 has 13 residues. Germline V gives CDR1 KGHSH, CDR2 LQKENI.

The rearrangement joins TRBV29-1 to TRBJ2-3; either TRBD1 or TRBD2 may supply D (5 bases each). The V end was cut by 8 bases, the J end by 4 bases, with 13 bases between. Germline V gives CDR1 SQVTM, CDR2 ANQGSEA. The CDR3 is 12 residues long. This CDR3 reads CSWLRGADTQYF. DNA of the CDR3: TGCAGCTGGCTTAGGGGAGCAGATACGCAGTATTTT.

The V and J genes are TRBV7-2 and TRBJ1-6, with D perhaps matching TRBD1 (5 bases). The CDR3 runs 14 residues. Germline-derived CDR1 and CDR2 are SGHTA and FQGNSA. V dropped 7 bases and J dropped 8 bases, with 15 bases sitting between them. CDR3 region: CASNARGNYSPLHF. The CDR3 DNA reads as TGTGCCAGCAACGCGCGGGGGAATTATTCACCCCTCCACTTT.

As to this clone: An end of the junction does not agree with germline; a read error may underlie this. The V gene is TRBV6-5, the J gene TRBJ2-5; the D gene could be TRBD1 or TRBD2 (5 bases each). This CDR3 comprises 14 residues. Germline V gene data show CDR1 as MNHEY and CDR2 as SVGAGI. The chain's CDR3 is CASSHSGTPETQYF. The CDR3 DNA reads TGTGCCAGCAGTCACTCCGGGACGCCGGAGACCCAGTACTTC.

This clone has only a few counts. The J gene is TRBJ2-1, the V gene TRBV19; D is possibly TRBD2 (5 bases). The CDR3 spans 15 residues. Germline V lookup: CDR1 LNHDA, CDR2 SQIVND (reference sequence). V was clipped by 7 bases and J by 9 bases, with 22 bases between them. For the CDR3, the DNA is TGTGCCAGTACCAAAATTGGGCCTAGCCTGGGTGAGCAGTTCTTC. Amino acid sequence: CASTKIGPSLGEQFF.

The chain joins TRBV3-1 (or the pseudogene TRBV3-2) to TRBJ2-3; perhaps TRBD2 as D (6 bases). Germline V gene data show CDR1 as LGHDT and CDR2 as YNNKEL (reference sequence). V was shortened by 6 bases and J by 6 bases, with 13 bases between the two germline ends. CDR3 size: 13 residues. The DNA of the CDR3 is TGTGCCAGCAGACCACTAGCATCGGATACGCAGTATTTT. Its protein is CASRPLASDTQYF.

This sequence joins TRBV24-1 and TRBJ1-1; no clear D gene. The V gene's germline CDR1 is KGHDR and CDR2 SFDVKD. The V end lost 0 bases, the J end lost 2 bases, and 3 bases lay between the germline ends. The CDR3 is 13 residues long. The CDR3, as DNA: TGTGCCACCAGTGATTTGGGTAACACTGAAGCTTTCTTT. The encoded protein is CATSDLGNTEAFF.

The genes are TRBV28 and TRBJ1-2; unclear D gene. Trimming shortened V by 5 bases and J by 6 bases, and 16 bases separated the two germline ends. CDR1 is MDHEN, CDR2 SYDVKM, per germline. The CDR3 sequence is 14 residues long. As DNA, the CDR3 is TGTGCCAGCAGTCCCCACAGAGGGTCAAATGGCTACACCTTC. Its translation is CASSPHRGSNGYTF.

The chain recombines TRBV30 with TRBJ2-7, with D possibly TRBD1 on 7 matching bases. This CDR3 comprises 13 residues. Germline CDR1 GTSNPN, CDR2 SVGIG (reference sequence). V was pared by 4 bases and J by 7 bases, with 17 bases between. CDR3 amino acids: CAWKRRGLGEQYF. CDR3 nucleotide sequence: TGTGCCTGGAAACGGAGGGGGCTAGGGGAGCAGTACTTC.

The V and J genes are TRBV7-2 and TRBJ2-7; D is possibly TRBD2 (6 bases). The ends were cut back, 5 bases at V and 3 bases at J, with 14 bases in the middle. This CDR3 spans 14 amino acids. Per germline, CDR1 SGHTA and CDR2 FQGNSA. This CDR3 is CASSKRAQDYEQYF. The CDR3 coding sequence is TGTGCCAGCAGCAAGCGGGCTCAGGACTACGAGCAGTACTTC.